A single sample gave rise to the 16 T cell receptor beta chains below, sequenced in a study of Graves' ophthalmopathy and Graves' hyperthyroidism. RNA transcripts yielded amplified TCR beta CDR3 regions. First-round RT-PCR relied on HTBI primers, and a second-round multiplex PCR came next. TCRdb reprocessed the multiplex PCR reads via MiXCR and lists one record per CDR3 protein. The sample lists 240,000 or so distinct CDR3 sequences; around 50% were seen once. Sequenced sample: peripheral blood. Receptor source: an adult man with Graves' ophthalmopathy.

Concerning this clonotype: Since a much larger clone is just one base distant, this may be a read error. The chain combines TRBV9 with TRBJ1-2; D uncertain. Deletions cut 5 bases from V and 3 bases from J, with 8 bases between. CDR3 length: 12 amino acids. Germline CDR1 and CDR2: SGDLS and YYNGEE. For the CDR3, the DNA is TGTGCCAGCAGTGATCTCTACTATGGCTACACCTTC. Its translation: CASSDLYYGYTF. The full variable domain, with the rest looked up from reference TRBV9 and TRBJ1-2, is DSGVTQTPKHLITATGQRVTLRCSPRSGDLSVYWYQQSLDQGLQFLIQYYNGEERAKGNILERFSAQQFPDLHSELNLSSLELGDSALYFCASSDLYYGYTFGSGTRLTVV.

The chain joins TRBV7-2 to TRBJ1-5, with unresolved D. Germline lookup yields CDR1 SGHTA and CDR2 FQGNSA. This CDR3 is 15 amino acids long. Trimming took off 5 bases at V and 5 bases at J, with 16 bases between the two ends. The DNA of the CDR3 is TGTGCCAGCAGCCAAGATCCAGGCTTGGATCAGCCCCAGCATTTT. As protein: CASSQDPGLDQPQHF.

The chain employs TRBV7-2 and TRBJ1-5, with unresolved D. The CDR3 runs to 13 residues. Germline V gene sequence: CDR1 SGHTA, CDR2 FQGNSA. The V end was cut by 5 bases, the J end by 4 bases, with 9 bases between. CDR3 residues: CASSLQANQPQHF. The DNA of the CDR3 is TGTGCCAGCAGCCTCCAGGCAAATCAGCCCCAGCATTTT.

V gene TRBV7-6 combines with J gene TRBJ2-2; TRBD2 is a possible D gene (7 bases). V lost 3 bases to trimming and J lost 2 bases, with 13 bases between them. This CDR3 has 16 residues. The germline V gene encodes CDR1 SGHVS and CDR2 FNYEAQ. CDR3 sequence: CASSLGGGHNTGELFF. The CDR3 DNA sequence: TGTGCCAGCAGCTTGGGCGGGGGCCATAACACCGGGGAGCTGTTTTTT.

This clonotype was recorded a few times. The chain uses TRBV24-1 and TRBJ2-2; 8 bases line up with TRBD1. Germline CDR1 is KGHDR and CDR2 is SFDVKD. The CDR3 is made up of 15 amino acids. V shed 3 bases and J 6 bases; nucleotides not matched to a gene: 5. DNA for the CDR3: TGTGCCACCAGTGATCCCGACAGGGGACCCGGGGAGCTGTTTTTT. This translates into CATSDPDRGPGELFF.

The gene calls are TRBV2 and TRBJ2-6; 9 nucleotides line up with TRBD1. Germline V gene lookup returns CDR1 SNHLY and CDR2 FYNNEI. CDR3 size: 17 residues. Losses at the gene ends were 6 bases for V and 4 bases for J; bases not matched to a gene: 10. The DNA for the CDR3 is TGTGCCAGCAGGGGGACAGGGAGGAACACCGGGGCCAACGTCCTGACTTTC. This codes for CASRGTGRNTGANVLTF. The full variable domain, in which reference TRBV2 and TRBJ2-6 provide the parts outside the CDR3, is EPEVTQTPSHQVTQMGQEVILRCVPISNHLYFYWYRQILGQKVEFLVSFYNNEISEKSEIFDDQFSVERPDGSNFTLKIRSTKLEDSAMYFCASRGTGRNTGANVLTFGAGSRLTVL.

The V call is TRBV11-2, the J call TRBJ1-1; maybe TRBD1 (5 bases). Germline CDR1 reads SGHAT; CDR2 reads FQNNGV. V was cut by 5 bases and J by 0 bases, with 13 bases left in between. The CDR3 loop spans 15 amino acids. The CDR3 loop is CASSVGWGLNTEAFF. The CDR3 nucleotides are TGTGCCAGCAGCGTAGGTTGGGGCCTGAACACTGAAGCTTTCTTT. Using reference TRBV11-2 and TRBJ1-1 for the parts outside the CDR3, the full variable domain is EAGVAQSPRYKIIEKRQSVAFWCNPISGHATLYWYQQILGQGPKLLIQFQNNGVVDDSQLPKDRFSAERLKGVDSTLKIQPAKLEDSAVYLCASSVGWGLNTEAFFGQGTRLTVV.

This clonotype was seen only a few times. The rearrangement links TRBV25-1 to TRBJ2-2; possibly TRBD2 for D (5 bases). Germline CDR1 reads MGHDK; CDR2 reads SYGVNS. The CDR3 contains 17 residues. V lost 0 bases, J lost 1 base, and 12 bases lay in between. CDR3 residues: CASSEYMEDLNTGELFF. CDR3 in DNA: TGTGCCAGCAGTGAATATATGGAGGACTTGAACACCGGGGAGCTGTTTTTT.

In this sample, this clonotype turned up a few times. This chain joins TRBV28 and TRBJ2-7; perhaps TRBD2 as D (5 bases). Germline V gene data show CDR1 as MDHEN and CDR2 as SYDVKM. This CDR3 has 15 residues. V lost 2 bases and J 5 bases, leaving 16 bases between the germline ends. Here the CDR3 reads CASSLRGFGVDEQYF. The DNA of the CDR3 is TGTGCCAGCAGTTTACGGGGTTTTGGGGTGGACGAGCAGTACTTC.

CDR3 DNA sequence: TGTGCCAGCAGCTGGCGGGGACATAGCAATCAGCCCCAGCATTTT. Translating it yields CASSWRGHSNQPQHF. V and J are TRBV7-3 and TRBJ1-5, with D perhaps matching TRBD1 (6 bases). V was trimmed by 4 bases and J by 0 bases, leaving 10 bases between them. Germline V gene sequence: CDR1 SGHTA, CDR2 FQGTGA. The CDR3 is 15 residues long. Full variable domain (missing parts from reference TRBV7-3 and TRBJ1-5): GAGVSQTPSNKVTEKGKYVELRCDPISGHTALYWYRQSLGQGPEFLIYFQGTGAADDSGLPNDRFFAVRPEGSVSTLKIQRTERGDSAVYLCASSWRGHSNQPQHFGDGTRLSIL.

This clonotype came up a few times. The chain combines TRBV2 with TRBJ2-6; D not certain. The CDR3 is 15 amino acids. The germline CDR1 and CDR2 sequences are SNHLY and FYNNEI. Trimming removed 6 bases from V and 0 bases from J, with 9 bases in between. CDR3 residues: CASSRKPSGANVLTF. DNA of the CDR3: TGTGCCAGCAGCCGGAAACCCTCTGGGGCCAACGTCCTGACTTTC.

The chain joins TRBV5-1 to TRBJ1-4; 11 positions agree with TRBD1. The CDR3 sequence is 18 residues long. Per the germline V gene, CDR1 is SGHRS and CDR2 is YFSETQ. V trimming: 0 bases; J trimming: 8 bases; junction bases outside the gene matches: 12. CDR3 loop: CASSLEGTGGSLEEKLFF. The CDR3 bases are TGCGCCAGCAGCTTGGAGGGGACAGGGGGTTCCCTTGAAGAAAAACTGTTTTTT.

J is TRBJ1-2 and V is TRBV6-5; D may be TRBD1 (5 bases). Per the germline V gene, CDR1 is MNHEY and CDR2 is SVGAGI. V was cut by 7 bases and J by 6 bases, with 15 bases left in between. The CDR3 totals 13 residues. CDR3 region: CASMGVRGDGYTF. In DNA form, the CDR3 reads TGTGCCAGCATGGGGGTGAGAGGAGATGGCTACACCTTC.

DNA for the CDR3: TGTGCCAGCAGCGTAGGGGGACAGGCGGCCGAGCAGTACTTC. Translated: CASSVGGQAAEQYF. The rearrangement uses TRBV9 and TRBJ2-7, with 8 bases that match TRBD1. This CDR3 is 14 amino acids long. Germline values: CDR1 SGDLS, CDR2 YYNGEE. V shed 0 bases and J 6 bases; nucleotides not matched to a gene: 5. Using reference TRBV9 and TRBJ2-7 for the parts outside the CDR3, the full variable domain is DSGVTQTPKHLITATGQRVTLRCSPRSGDLSVYWYQQSLDQGLQFLIQYYNGEERAKGNILERFSAQQFPDLHSELNLSSLELGDSALYFCASSVGGQAAEQYFGPGTRLTVT.

This rearrangement joins TRBV12-3 or TRBV12-4 to TRBJ1-2; D not certain. The CDR3 has 14 amino acids. Trimming pared 8 bases from V and 2 bases from J, leaving 15 bases between. The CDR3 sequence: CASQFMTGNYGYTF. The CDR3 DNA is TGTGCCAGCCAATTTATGACCGGGAACTATGGCTACACCTTC.

Points on this clonotype: The germline gene is not matched at one end of the junction; a read error may be the cause. This chain links TRBV7-3 with TRBJ1-1, with a tentative D call TRBD1 (6 bases). Germline V gene sequence: CDR1 SGHTA, CDR2 FQGTGA. The CDR3 has 13 amino acids. CDR3 coding DNA: TGTGCCAGCAGCCTAACAGGGTCGACTGAAGCTTTCTTT. This encodes CASSLTGSTEAFF. Based on the CDR3 plus reference TRBV7-3 and TRBJ1-1, the full variable domain is GAGVSQTPSNKVTEKGKYVELRCDPISGHTALYWYRQSLGQGPEFLIYFQGTGAADDSGLPNDRFFAVRPEGSVSTLKIQRTERGDSAVYLCASSLTGSTEAFFGQGTRLTVV.